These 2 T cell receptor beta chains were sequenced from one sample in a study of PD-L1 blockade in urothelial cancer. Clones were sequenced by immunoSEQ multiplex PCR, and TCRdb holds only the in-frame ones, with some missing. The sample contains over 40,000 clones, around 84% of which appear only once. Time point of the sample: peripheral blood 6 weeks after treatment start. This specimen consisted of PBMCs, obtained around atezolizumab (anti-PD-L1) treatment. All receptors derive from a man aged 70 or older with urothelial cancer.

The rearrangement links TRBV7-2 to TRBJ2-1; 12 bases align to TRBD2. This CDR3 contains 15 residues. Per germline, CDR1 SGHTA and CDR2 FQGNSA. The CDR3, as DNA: TGTGCGTCCCAGGGGCTAGCGGGAGGGGGTAATGAGCAGTTCTTC. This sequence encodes CASQGLAGGGNEQFF.

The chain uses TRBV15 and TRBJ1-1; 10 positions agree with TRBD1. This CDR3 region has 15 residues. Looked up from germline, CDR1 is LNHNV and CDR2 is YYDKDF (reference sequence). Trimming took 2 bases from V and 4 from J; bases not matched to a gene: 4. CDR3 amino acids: CATSRKDRGATEAFF. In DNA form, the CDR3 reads TGTGCCACCAGCAGAAAGGACAGGGGGGCCACTGAAGCTTTCTTT. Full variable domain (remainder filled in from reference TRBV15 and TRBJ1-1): DAMVIQNPRYQVTQFGKPVTLSCSQTLNHNVMYWYQQKSSQAPKLLFHYYDKDFNNEADTPDNFQSRRPNTSFCFLDIRSPGLGDTAMYLCATSRKDRGATEAFFGQGTRLTVV.